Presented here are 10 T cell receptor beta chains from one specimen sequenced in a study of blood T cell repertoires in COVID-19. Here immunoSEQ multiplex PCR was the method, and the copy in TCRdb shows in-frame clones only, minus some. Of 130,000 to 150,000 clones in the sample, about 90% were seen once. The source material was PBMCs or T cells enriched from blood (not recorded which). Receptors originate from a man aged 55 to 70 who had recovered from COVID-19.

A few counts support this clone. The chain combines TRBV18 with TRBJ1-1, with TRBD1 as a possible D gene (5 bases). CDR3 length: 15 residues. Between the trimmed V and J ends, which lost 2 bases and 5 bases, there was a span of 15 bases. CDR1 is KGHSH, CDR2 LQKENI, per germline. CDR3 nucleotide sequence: TGTGCCAGCTCACCAGTGGAGGGGAGTGGAACTGAAGCTTTCTTT. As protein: CASSPVEGSGTEAFF.

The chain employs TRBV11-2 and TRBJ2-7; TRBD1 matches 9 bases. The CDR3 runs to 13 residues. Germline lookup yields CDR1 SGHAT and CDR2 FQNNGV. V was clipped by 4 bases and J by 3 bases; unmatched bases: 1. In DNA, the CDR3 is TGTGCCAGCAGCTCGGACAGGGGCTACGAGCAGTACTTC. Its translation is CASSSDRGYEQYF.

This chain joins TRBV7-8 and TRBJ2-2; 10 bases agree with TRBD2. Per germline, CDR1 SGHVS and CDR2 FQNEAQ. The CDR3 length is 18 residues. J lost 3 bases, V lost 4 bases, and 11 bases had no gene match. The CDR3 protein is CASSSKASGSVYTGELFF. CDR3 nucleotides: TGTGCCAGCAGCTCGAAGGCTAGCGGGAGTGTGTACACCGGGGAGCTGTTTTTT.

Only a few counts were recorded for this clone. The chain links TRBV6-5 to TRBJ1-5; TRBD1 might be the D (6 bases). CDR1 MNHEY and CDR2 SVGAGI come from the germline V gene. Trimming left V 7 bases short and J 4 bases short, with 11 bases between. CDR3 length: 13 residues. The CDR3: CASKRGTNQPQHF. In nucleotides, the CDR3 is TGTGCCAGCAAGAGGGGGACAAATCAGCCCCAGCATTTT.

The CDR3 DNA sequence: TGTGCCAGCAGTGAATACAGGCGGGGACGCACAGATACGCAGTATTTT. Its translation: CASSEYRRGRTDTQYF. The genes are TRBV25-1 and TRBJ2-3, with a possible D match to TRBD2 (6 bases). V lost 0 bases to trimming and J lost 1 base, with 11 bases between them. The germline gives CDR1 MGHDK, CDR2 SYGVNS. The CDR3 runs to 16 residues.

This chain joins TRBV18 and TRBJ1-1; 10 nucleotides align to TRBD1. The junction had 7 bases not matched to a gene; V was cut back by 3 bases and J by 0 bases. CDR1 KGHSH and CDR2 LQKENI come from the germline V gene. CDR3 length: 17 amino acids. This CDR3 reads CASSPGQGGVLNTEAFF. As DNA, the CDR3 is TGTGCCAGCTCACCCGGACAGGGGGGGGTTTTGAACACTGAAGCTTTCTTT.

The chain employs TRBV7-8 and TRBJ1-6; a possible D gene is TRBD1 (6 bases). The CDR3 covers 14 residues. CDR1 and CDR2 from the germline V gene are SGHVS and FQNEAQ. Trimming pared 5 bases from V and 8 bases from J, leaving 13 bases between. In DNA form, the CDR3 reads TGTGCCAGCAGCGCCGACAGGCCTGATTCACCCCTCCACTTT. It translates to CASSADRPDSPLHF.

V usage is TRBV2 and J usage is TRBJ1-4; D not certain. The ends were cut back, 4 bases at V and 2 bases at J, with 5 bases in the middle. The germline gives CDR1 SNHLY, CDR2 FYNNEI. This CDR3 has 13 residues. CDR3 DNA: TGTGCCAGCAGTGGAGGTACTAATGAAAAACTGTTTTTT. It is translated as CASSGGTNEKLFF. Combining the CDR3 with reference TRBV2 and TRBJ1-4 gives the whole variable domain EPEVTQTPSHQVTQMGQEVILRCVPISNHLYFYWYRQILGQKVEFLVSFYNNEISEKSEIFDDQFSVERPDGSNFTLKIRSTKLEDSAMYFCASSGGTNEKLFFGSGTQLSVL.

CDR3 residues: CASEDYLWETQYF. CDR3 nucleotide sequence: TGTGCCAGCGAGGATTACCTATGGGAGACCCAGTACTTC. V and J are TRBV6-5 and TRBJ2-5, with unresolved D. The CDR3 runs to 13 residues. Germline V CDR1 and CDR2: MNHEY, SVGAGI. Trimming pared 8 bases from V and 5 bases from J, leaving 15 bases between.

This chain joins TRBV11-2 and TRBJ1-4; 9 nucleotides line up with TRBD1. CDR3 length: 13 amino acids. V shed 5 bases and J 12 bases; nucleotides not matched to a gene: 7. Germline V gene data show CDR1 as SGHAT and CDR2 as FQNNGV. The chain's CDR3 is CASSRDRAGELFF. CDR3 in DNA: TGTGCCAGCAGCCGGGACAGGGCCGGGGAACTGTTTTTT. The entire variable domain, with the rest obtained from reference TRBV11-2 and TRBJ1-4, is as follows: EAGVAQSPRYKIIEKRQSVAFWCNPISGHATLYWYQQILGQGPKLLIQFQNNGVVDDSQLPKDRFSAERLKGVDSTLKIQPAKLEDSAVYLCASSRDRAGELFFGSGTQLSVL.